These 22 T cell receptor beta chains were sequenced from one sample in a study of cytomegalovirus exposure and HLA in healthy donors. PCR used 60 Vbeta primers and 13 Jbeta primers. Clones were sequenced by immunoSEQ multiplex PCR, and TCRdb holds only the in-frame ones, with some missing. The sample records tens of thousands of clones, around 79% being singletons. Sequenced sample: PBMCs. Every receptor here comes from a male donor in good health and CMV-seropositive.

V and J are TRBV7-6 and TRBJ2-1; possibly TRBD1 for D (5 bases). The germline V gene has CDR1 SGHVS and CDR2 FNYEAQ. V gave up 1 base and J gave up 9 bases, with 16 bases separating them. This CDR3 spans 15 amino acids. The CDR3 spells CASSLDPGFSGEQFF. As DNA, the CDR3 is TGTGCCAGCAGCTTAGATCCAGGGTTCAGTGGTGAGCAGTTCTTC.

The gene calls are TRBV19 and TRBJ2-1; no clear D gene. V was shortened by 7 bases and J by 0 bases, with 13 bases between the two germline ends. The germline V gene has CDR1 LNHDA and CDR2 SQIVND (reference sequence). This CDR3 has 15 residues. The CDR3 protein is CASNPYPSSYNEQFF. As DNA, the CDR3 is TGTGCCAGTAATCCCTACCCGAGCTCCTACAATGAGCAGTTCTTC. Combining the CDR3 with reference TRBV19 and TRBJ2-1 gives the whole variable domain DGGITQSPKYLFRKEGQNVTLSCEQNLNHDAMYWYRQDPGQGLRLIYYSQIVNDFQKGDIAEGYSVSREKKESFPLTVTSAQKNPTAFYLCASNPYPSSYNEQFFGPGTRLTVL.

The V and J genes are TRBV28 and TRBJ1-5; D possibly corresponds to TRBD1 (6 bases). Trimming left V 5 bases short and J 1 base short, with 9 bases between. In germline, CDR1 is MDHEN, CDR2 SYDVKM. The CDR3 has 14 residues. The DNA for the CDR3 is TGTGCCAGCAGTCCCAGGGGCAGCAATCAGCCCCAGCATTTT. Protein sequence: CASSPRGSNQPQHF.

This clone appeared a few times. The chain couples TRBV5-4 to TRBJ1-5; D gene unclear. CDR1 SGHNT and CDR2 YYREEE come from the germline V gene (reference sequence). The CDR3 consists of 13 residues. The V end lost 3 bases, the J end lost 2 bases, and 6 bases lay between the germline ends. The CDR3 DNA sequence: TGTGCCAGCAGCTCCACTGGCAATCAGCCCCAGCATTTT. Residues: CASSSTGNQPQHF.

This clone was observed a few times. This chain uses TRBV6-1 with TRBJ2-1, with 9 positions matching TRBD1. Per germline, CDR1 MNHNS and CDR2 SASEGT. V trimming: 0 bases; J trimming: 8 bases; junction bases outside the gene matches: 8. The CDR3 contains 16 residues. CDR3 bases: TGTGCCAGCAGTGAAGCGAAGGGACAGGGTGCCGATGAGCAGTTCTTC. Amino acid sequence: CASSEAKGQGADEQFF.

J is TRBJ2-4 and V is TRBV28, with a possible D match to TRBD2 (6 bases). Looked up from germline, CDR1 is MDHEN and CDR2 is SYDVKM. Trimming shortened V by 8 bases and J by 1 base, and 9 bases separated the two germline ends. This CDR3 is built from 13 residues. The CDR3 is CASGGVAKNIQYF. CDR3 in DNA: TGTGCCAGCGGCGGGGTGGCCAAAAACATTCAGTACTTC.

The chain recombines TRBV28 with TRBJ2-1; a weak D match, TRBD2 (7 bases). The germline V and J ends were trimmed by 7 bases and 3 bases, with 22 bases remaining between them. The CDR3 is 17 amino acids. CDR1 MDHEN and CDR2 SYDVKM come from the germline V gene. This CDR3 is CASTVGRGQAFYNEQFF. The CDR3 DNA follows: TGTGCCAGCACGGTGGGGAGGGGACAAGCCTTCTACAATGAGCAGTTCTTC.

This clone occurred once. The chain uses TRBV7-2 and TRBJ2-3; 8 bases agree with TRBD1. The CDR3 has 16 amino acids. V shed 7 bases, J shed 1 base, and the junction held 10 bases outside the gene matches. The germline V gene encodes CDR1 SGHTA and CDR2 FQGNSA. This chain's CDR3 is CASTRHGTGGTDTQYF. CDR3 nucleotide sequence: TGTGCCAGCACTCGGCACGGGACAGGAGGCACAGATACGCAGTATTTT.

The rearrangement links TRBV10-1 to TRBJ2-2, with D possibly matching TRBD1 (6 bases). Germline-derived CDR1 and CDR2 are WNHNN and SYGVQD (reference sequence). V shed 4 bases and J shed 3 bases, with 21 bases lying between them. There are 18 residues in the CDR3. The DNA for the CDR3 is TGCGCCAGCAGTGTCCCCTATCGGACAGCCGATCACACCGGGGAGCTGTTTTTT. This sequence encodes CASSVPYRTADHTGELFF.

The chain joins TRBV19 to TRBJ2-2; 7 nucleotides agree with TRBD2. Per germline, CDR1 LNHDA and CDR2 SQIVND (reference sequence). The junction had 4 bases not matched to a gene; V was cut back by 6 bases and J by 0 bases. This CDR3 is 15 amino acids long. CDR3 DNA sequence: TGTGCCAGTAGCGGGAGGCCCCCGAACACCGGGGAGCTGTTTTTT. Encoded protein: CASSGRPPNTGELFF.

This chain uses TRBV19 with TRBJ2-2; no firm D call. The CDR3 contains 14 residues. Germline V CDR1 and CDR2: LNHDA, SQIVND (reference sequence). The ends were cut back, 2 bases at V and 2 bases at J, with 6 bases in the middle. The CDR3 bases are TGTGCCAGTAGTATATTAATCAACACCGGGGAGCTGTTTTTT. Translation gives CASSILINTGELFF.

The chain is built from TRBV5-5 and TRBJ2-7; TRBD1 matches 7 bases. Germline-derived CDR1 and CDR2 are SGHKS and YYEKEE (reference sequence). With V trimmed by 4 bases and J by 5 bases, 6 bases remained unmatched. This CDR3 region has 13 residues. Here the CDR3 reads CASSDRDSNEQYF. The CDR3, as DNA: TGTGCCAGCAGCGACAGGGATTCCAACGAGCAGTACTTC. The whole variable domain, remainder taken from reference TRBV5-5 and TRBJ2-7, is DAGVTQSPTHLIKTRGQQVTLRCSPISGHKSVSWYQQVLGQGPQFIFQYYEKEERGRGNFPDRFSARQFPNYSSELNVNALLLGDSALYLCASSDRDSNEQYFGPGTRLTVT.

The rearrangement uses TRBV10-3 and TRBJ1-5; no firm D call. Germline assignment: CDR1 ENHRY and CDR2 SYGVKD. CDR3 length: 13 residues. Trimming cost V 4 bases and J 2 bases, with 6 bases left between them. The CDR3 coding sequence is TGTGCCATCAGTGGCGGCGGCAATCAGCCCCAGCATTTT. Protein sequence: CAISGGGNQPQHF.

The CDR3: CASSPRLAGRRYNEQFF. CDR3 nucleotides: TGTGCCAGCAGCCCAAGACTAGCGGGGCGTCGCTACAATGAGCAGTTCTTC. The chain joins TRBV7-2 to TRBJ2-1; 11 nucleotides match TRBD2. The CDR3 loop spans 17 amino acids. Trimming cost V 5 bases and J 3 bases; bases outside gene matches: 9. Per germline, CDR1 SGHTA and CDR2 FQGNSA.

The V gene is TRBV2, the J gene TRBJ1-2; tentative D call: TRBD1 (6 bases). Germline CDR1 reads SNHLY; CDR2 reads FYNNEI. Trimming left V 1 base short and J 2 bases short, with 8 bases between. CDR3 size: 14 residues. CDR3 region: CASSEGTANYGYTF. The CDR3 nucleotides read TGTGCCAGCAGTGAAGGGACAGCGAACTATGGCTACACCTTC.

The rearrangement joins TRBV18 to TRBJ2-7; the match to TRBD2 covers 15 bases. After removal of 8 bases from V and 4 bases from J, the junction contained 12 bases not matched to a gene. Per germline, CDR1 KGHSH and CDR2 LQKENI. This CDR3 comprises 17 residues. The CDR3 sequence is CASAGLAGGNRSYEQYF. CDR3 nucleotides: TGTGCCAGCGCGGGACTAGCGGGGGGAAACCGCTCATACGAGCAGTACTTC. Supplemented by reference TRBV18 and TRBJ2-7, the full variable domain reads NAGVMQNPRHLVRRRGQEARLRCSPMKGHSHVYWYRQLPEEGLKFMVYLQKENIIDESGMPKERFSAEFPKEGPSILRIQQVVRGDSAAYFCASAGLAGGNRSYEQYFGPGTRLTVT.

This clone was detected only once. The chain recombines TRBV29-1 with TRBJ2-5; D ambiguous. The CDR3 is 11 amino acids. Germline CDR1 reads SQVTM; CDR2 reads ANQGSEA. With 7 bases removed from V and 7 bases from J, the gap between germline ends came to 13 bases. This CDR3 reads CSAYLFGTQYF. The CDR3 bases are TGCAGCGCTTACTTGTTTGGGACCCAGTACTTC.

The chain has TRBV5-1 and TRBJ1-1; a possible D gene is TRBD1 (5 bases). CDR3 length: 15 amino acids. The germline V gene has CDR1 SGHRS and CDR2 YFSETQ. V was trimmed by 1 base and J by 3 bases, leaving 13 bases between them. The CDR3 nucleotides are TGCGCCAGCAGCTTGTTTTCAGGGTCGGACACTGAAGCTTTCTTT. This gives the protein CASSLFSGSDTEAFF.

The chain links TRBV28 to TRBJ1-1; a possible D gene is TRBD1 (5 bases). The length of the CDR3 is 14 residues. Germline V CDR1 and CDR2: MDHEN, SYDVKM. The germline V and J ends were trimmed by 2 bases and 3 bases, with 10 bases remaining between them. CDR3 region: CASSLGRGDTEAFF. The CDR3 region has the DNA TGTGCCAGCAGTTTAGGTAGGGGTGACACTGAAGCTTTCTTT.

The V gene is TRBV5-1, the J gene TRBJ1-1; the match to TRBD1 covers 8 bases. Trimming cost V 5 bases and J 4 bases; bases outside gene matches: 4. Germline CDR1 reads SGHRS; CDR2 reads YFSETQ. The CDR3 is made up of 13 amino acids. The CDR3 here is CASSYTGGTEAFF. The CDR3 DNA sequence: TGCGCCAGCAGTTATACAGGGGGCACTGAAGCTTTCTTT.

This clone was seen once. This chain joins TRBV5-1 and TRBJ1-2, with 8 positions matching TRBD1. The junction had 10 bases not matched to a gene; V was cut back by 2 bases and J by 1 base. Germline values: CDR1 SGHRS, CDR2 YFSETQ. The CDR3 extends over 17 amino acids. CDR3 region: CASSFPRGQTGNYGYTF. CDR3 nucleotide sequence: TGCGCCAGCAGCTTCCCCAGGGGGCAGACTGGTAACTATGGCTACACCTTC.

DNA for the CDR3: TGTGCCAGCAGTTACTCGACTAGCGGGAGCACCGGGGAGCTGTTTTTT. Amino acid sequence: CASSYSTSGSTGELFF. The rearrangement uses TRBV6-5 and TRBJ2-2, with 12 bases fitting TRBD2. The V gene's germline CDR1 is MNHEY and CDR2 SVGAGI. Germline trimming cut 0 bases from V and 4 bases from J; bases unmatched to any gene: 0. This CDR3 region has 16 residues.